This T cell receptor (beta chain) was identified during a study of blood T cell repertoires in COVID-19. The table came from immunoSEQ multiplex PCR; TCRdb's copy has only in-frame clones and leaves some out. The table shows approximately 49,000 clones, with around 68% occurring only once. Germline CDR1 is MDHEN and CDR2 is SYDVKM. V was trimmed by 6 bases and J by 6 bases, leaving 11 bases between them. The CDR3 totals 12 residues. Sequencing was done on a sample of peripheral blood. The gene calls are TRBV28 and TRBJ1-2; D is unclear. This sequence originates from a woman in her 70s with acute or convalescent COVID-19. As DNA, the CDR3 is TGTGCCAGCAGAGCCTCCGGGGATGGCTACACCTTC. Its protein is CASRASGDGYTF.